The 4 T cell receptor beta chains listed next were all sequenced from one sample in a study of response to subunit inactivated influenza vaccine. MiXCR, applied by TCRdb to the RT-PCR reads, yields one record per CDR3 protein. The table includes about 700,000 distinct CDR3 sequences, 15% to 17% detected once. This material consisted of PBMCs from blood, taken 11 to 12 days after vaccination. All receptors come from a man aged 45-60 years who received an inactivated influenza vaccine.

J is TRBJ2-7 and V is TRBV24-1; a weak D match, TRBD2 (6 bases). Germline CDR1 is KGHDR and CDR2 is SFDVKD. The length of the CDR3 is 13 residues. Trimming took 7 bases from V and 3 from J, leaving 12 bases between them. The CDR3 sequence is CATSEAGHYEQYF. For the CDR3, the DNA is TGTGCCACCAGCGAAGCGGGCCACTACGAGCAGTACTTC.

The CDR3 nucleotides are TGCAGCGTTGAACTGGTTGCTGGCACAGATACGCAGTATTTT. Protein product: CSVELVAGTDTQYF. The rearrangement joins TRBV29-1 to TRBJ2-3, with unresolved D. Germline V gene lookup returns CDR1 SQVTM and CDR2 ANQGSEA. V lost 2 bases and J lost 1, with 10 bases in between. CDR3 size: 14 residues.

The chain uses TRBV6-2 or TRBV6-3 and TRBJ1-6; D may be TRBD1 (5 bases). V was trimmed by 2 bases and J by 13 bases, leaving 21 bases between them. CDR1 and CDR2 from the germline V gene are MNHEY and SVGEGT. The CDR3 runs to 16 residues. In nucleotides, the CDR3 is TGTGCCAGCAGTTACGAGCCAGGGTATTATCGGTCTCCCCTCCACTTT. The encoded protein is CASSYEPGYYRSPLHF.

This clonotype turned up a few times. The rearrangement joins TRBV5-1 to TRBJ2-7, with D possibly TRBD2 on 6 matching bases. Germline CDR1 is SGHRS and CDR2 is YFSETQ. The CDR3 runs to 14 residues. Trimming pared 3 bases from V and 6 bases from J, leaving 16 bases between. Written as DNA, the CDR3 is TGCGCCAGCAGCTCGGGGGAGCCTAATCGCGAGCAGTACTTC. Translating gives CASSSGEPNREQYF.